Shown below are 2 T cell receptor beta chains from a single sample sequenced in a study of blood T cell repertoires in COVID-19. This table comes from immunoSEQ multiplex PCR, and its TCRdb copy is limited to in-frame clones, with some not included. The sample carries around 200,000 clones, 80% to 90% recorded once. The specimen sequenced was peripheral blood. These receptors all stem from a woman older than 75 with acute or convalescent COVID-19.

This clone was counted once. This chain joins TRBV5-4 and TRBJ2-5; 7 positions match TRBD1. In germline, CDR1 is SGHNT, CDR2 YYREEE (reference sequence). V dropped 4 bases and J dropped 5; count of bases not matched to a gene: 11. The CDR3 runs 15 residues. The CDR3 sequence: CASSASTQDRETQYF. The CDR3 bases are TGTGCCAGCAGCGCGAGTACTCAGGACAGGGAGACCCAGTACTTC.

V usage is TRBV27 and J usage is TRBJ1-3; the match to TRBD1 covers 7 bases. CDR1 and CDR2 from the germline V gene are MNHEY and SMNVEV (reference sequence). The CDR3 loop spans 15 amino acids. Trimming took 5 bases from V and 0 from J; bases not matched to a gene: 4. CDR3 nucleotides: TGTGCCAGCAGTCCTACAGGGGCCTCTGGAAACACCATATATTTT. Translated: CASSPTGASGNTIYF.